The 12 T cell receptor beta chains below all came from one sample that was sequenced in a study of T-cell memory formation after mild COVID-19. TCRdb reprocessed the 5' RACE reads with MiXCR, giving one entry per CDR3 protein. This table has roughly 200,000 distinct CDR3 sequences, 16% appearing once. The sequenced material came from PBMCs or a T cell subset sorted from them (not recorded which). The source of these receptors is an adult woman who had mild COVID-19 (a few samples of this study predate the infection). Cell type and time point are not known.

This clonotype was seen once. The rearrangement joins TRBV5-1 to TRBJ2-3, with unresolved D. The germline V and J ends were trimmed by 1 base and 6 bases, with 6 bases remaining between them. This CDR3 has 12 residues. The germline CDR1 and CDR2 sequences are SGHRS and YFSETQ. CDR3 amino acids: CASSLSVDTQYF. The CDR3 region has the DNA TGCGCCAGCAGCTTGAGCGTTGATACGCAGTATTTT.

This chain uses TRBV7-3 with TRBJ2-3; 12 nucleotides line up with TRBD2. The CDR3 runs to 14 residues. V gave up 6 bases and J gave up 10 bases; unmatched junction bases: 8. CDR1 is SGHTA and CDR2 is FQGTGA in the germline V gene. CDR3 nucleotide sequence: TGTGCCAGCAGTCCCCTAGCGGGAGGGTTGGCGCAGTATTTT. It translates to CASSPLAGGLAQYF.

This clonotype has more than one count but fewer than ten. The chain carries TRBV25-1 and TRBJ1-1; 7 nucleotides agree with TRBD1. The germline V gene encodes CDR1 MGHDK and CDR2 SYGVNS. The CDR3 totals 12 residues. V was clipped by 9 bases and J by 1 base; unmatched bases: 2. CDR3 DNA: TGTGCCAGTCGACAGGGGAACACTGAAGCTTTCTTT. As protein: CASRQGNTEAFF.

The chain carries TRBV12-3 or TRBV12-4 and TRBJ1-5, with D perhaps matching TRBD1 (5 bases). The length of the CDR3 is 14 residues. Trimming took 5 bases from V and 4 from J, leaving 12 bases between them. CDR3 loop: CASSTGRRNQPQHF. In DNA form, the CDR3 reads TGTGCCAGCAGTACGGGACGGAGGAATCAGCCCCAGCATTTT.

This clonotype was seen only a few times. V is TRBV7-6 and J is TRBJ2-7; unclear D gene. Germline CDR1 is SGHVS and CDR2 is FNYEAQ. Trimming took off 5 bases at V and 6 bases at J, with 20 bases between the two ends. This CDR3 has 15 amino acids. CDR3 sequence (DNA): TGTGCCAGCAGCCCCAGGACCGGCTTCTTGACCGAGCAGTACTTC. This gives the protein CASSPRTGFLTEQYF.

This clonotype was recorded a few times. The chain couples TRBV5-1 to TRBJ2-3; 8 bases are a match to TRBD2. V shed 0 bases, J shed 0 bases, and the junction held 3 bases outside the gene matches. The CDR3 has 16 amino acids. Germline V gives CDR1 SGHRS, CDR2 YFSETQ. Here the CDR3 DNA reads TGCGCCAGCAGCTTGGCACTAGCGGCTAGCACAGATACGCAGTATTTT. Residues: CASSLALAASTDTQYF.

This clonotype occurred a few times. The chain employs TRBV2 and TRBJ1-2; D call uncertain. V lost 6 bases, J lost 3 bases, and 8 bases lay in between. The CDR3 runs 12 residues. In germline, CDR1 is SNHLY, CDR2 FYNNEI. The CDR3 here is CASSDRHYGYTF. The CDR3 DNA reads TGTGCCAGCAGCGACCGACACTATGGCTACACCTTC.

The chain couples TRBV27 to TRBJ1-1; possibly TRBD1 for D (6 bases). With 10 bases removed from V and 3 bases from J, the gap between germline ends came to 15 bases. The CDR3 is made up of 13 amino acids. Germline loops: CDR1 MNHEY, CDR2 SMNVEV (reference sequence). CDR3 sequence: CATRGQGDTEAFF. In nucleotides, the CDR3 is TGTGCCACCCGGGGGCAGGGTGACACTGAAGCTTTCTTT.

This chain links TRBV6-2 or TRBV6-3 with TRBJ2-1, with 8 positions matching TRBD2. After removal of 6 bases from V and 6 bases from J, the junction contained 4 bases not matched to a gene. The CDR3 totals 13 residues. Germline CDR1 is MNHEY and CDR2 is SVGEGT. CDR3 sequence (DNA): TGTGCCAGCAGCGGGAGGGCCCTCAATGAGCAGTTCTTC. Its protein product is CASSGRALNEQFF.

Only a few counts were recorded for this clonotype. J is TRBJ2-7 and V is TRBV7-2, with TRBD2 matching over 9 bases. V lost 5 bases to trimming and J lost 6 bases; unmatched junction nucleotides: 8. Looked up from germline, CDR1 is SGHTA and CDR2 is FQGNSA. The CDR3 sequence is 14 residues long. This CDR3 reads CASSRDVAGVEQYF. For the CDR3, the DNA is TGTGCCAGCAGCCGAGACGTAGCGGGGGTCGAGCAGTACTTC. Drawing the rest from reference TRBV7-2 and TRBJ2-7, the complete variable domain is GAGVSQSPSNKVTEKGKDVELRCDPISGHTALYWYRQSLGQGLEFLIYFQGNSAPDKSGLPSDRFSAERTGGSVSTLTIQRTQQEDSAVYLCASSRDVAGVEQYFGPGTRLTVT.

Only a few counts were recorded for this clonotype. The chain couples TRBV3-1 to TRBJ2-1, with 10 bases aligning to TRBD2. The CDR3 is 18 residues long. After removal of 5 bases from V and 6 bases from J, the junction contained 16 bases not matched to a gene. Per germline, CDR1 LGHDT and CDR2 YNNKEL (reference sequence). Here the CDR3 DNA reads TGTGCCAGCAGCGTCAAGATCGAGACACTAGCGGGGCCCAATGAGCAGTTCTTC. Protein sequence: CASSVKIETLAGPNEQFF.

The chain is built from TRBV30 and TRBJ1-2, with no clear D. V was cut by 3 bases and J by 4 bases, with 12 bases left in between. The CDR3 consists of 13 residues. The germline CDR1 and CDR2 sequences are GTSNPN and SVGIG (reference sequence). The CDR3 sequence: CAWRTQEPYGYTF. The CDR3 DNA follows: TGTGCCTGGAGGACTCAAGAGCCCTATGGCTACACCTTC.